This T cell receptor (beta chain) originates from a study of shared clonotypes between healthy human individuals. Overall study findings and caveats: The sharing of roughly 5% of naive CD4 clonotypes was seen across a handful of donors. Specimens sampled were limited to blood, with tissue repertoires likely differing.

Only Caucasian adults living in Nashville, Tennessee made up the donor group. For this clone: Its antigen is unknown.

Sequencing was performed with immunoSEQ multiplex PCR; in TCRdb, only in-frame clones are kept and a portion is missing. The table records 600,000 to 750,000 clones, around 91% of them present only once. V shed 3 bases and J 5 bases; nucleotides not matched to a gene: 10. The CDR3 totals 15 residues. Per germline, CDR1 SNHLY and CDR2 FYNNEI. This TCR came from a man aged 18-30 years in good health. Some clones in this sample may be carry-over from other donors' samples. The source material was memory CD8+ T cells from PBMCs. Regarding subset: CD45RO+ cells pooled with CCR7-negative TemRA cells. The chain recombines TRBV2 with TRBJ2-7, with 7 bases that match TRBD1. CDR3 in DNA: TGTGCCAGCAGTGAGCTCAGGGGGTTCGGCGACGAGCAGTACTTC. This codes for CASSELRGFGDEQYF.